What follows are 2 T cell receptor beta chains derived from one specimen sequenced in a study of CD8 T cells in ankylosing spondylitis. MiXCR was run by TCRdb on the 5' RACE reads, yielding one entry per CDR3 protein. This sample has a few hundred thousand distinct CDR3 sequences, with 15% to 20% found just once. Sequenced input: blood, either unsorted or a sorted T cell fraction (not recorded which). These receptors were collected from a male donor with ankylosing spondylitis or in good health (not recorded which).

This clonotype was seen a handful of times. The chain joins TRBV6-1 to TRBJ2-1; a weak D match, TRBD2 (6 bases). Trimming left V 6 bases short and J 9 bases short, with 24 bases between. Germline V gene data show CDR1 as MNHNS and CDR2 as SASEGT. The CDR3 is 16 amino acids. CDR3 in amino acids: CASSRTPGTVGSEQFF. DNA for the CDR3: TGTGCCAGCAGCCGCACCCCCGGGACTGTGGGTAGTGAGCAGTTCTTC.

CDR3 loop: CASSPNIKGEQYF. The CDR3 DNA reads as TGTGCCAGCAGCCCAAATATCAAGGGCGAGCAGTACTTC. The chain employs TRBV12-3 or TRBV12-4 and TRBJ2-7; D ambiguous. V lost 6 bases to trimming and J lost 6 bases, with 15 bases between them. The CDR3 runs to 13 residues.